This TCR beta chain comes out of a study of cytomegalovirus exposure and HLA in healthy donors. General study points: Many donors carried some public TCRs, although rarity characterized most TCR sequences.

Notes on this clone: Its antigen is still unknown.

The study ran its PCR with 60 Vbeta and 13 Jbeta primers. Generated by immunoSEQ multiplex PCR, the TCRdb table keeps only in-frame clones and is missing some. Here the sample spans around 140,000 clones, 64% being singletons. Germline assignment: CDR1 SEHNR and CDR2 FQNEAQ (reference sequence). The V and J ends lost 5 bases and 4 bases respectively, with 14 bases between them. The CDR3 consists of 14 residues. The V and J genes are TRBV7-9 and TRBJ1-2, with D possibly TRBD1 on 5 matching bases. Sequences were obtained from PBMCs. This TCR came from a middle-aged woman in good health and CMV-seronegative. This chain's CDR3 is CASSPGPDSYGYTF. The CDR3 DNA reads TGTGCCAGCAGCCCCGGGCCCGACAGCTATGGCTACACCTTC.